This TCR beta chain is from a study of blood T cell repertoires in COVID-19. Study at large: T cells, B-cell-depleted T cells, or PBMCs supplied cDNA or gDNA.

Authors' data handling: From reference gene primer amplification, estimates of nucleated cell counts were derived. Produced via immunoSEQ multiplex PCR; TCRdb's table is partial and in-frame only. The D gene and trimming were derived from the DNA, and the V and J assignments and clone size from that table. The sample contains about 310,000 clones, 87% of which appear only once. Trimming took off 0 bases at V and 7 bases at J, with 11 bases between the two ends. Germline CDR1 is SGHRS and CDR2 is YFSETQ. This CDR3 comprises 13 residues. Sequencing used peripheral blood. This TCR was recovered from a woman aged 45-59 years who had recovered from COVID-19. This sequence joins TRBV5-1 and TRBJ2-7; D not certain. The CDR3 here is CASSLVGFREQYF. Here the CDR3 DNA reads TGCGCCAGCAGCTTGGTCGGGTTTCGAGAGCAGTACTTC.